Below are 26 T cell receptor beta chains sequenced from a single sample in a study of T cells in localized non-small cell lung cancer. Produced via immunoSEQ multiplex PCR; TCRdb's table is partial and in-frame only. The data contain around 80,000 clones, around 80% of them singletons. The specimen comprised PBMCs, sampled before any cancer treatment. The origin of the receptors is a man aged 40 to 70 with stage II squamous cell lung carcinoma.

The rearrangement links TRBV29-1 to TRBJ2-7; 7 bases fit TRBD2. There are 16 residues in the CDR3. The V gene end was trimmed by 3 bases and the J gene end by 3 bases; junction bases not matched to a gene: 14. Germline assignment: CDR1 SQVTM and CDR2 ANQGSEA. CDR3 DNA sequence: TGCAGCGTTGAGGGGGGGGAGGAGTGGGCCAGCTACGAGCAGTACTTC. This translates into CSVEGGEEWASYEQYF.

The gene calls are TRBV5-6 and TRBJ2-7; weak D call: TRBD1 (5 bases). CDR3 size: 16 residues. Germline-derived CDR1 and CDR2 are SGHDT and YYEEEE. V gave up 2 bases and J gave up 3 bases, with 18 bases separating them. The CDR3 sequence is CASSFYRSISDYEQYF. In nucleotides, the CDR3 is TGTGCCAGCAGCTTTTACAGGTCAATTTCGGACTACGAGCAGTACTTC.

The chain employs TRBV6-1 and TRBJ2-1, with D perhaps TRBD2 (6 bases). This CDR3 has 14 residues. Germline CDR1 and CDR2: MNHNS and SASEGT. Trimming cost V 6 bases and J 9 bases, with 18 bases left between them. The CDR3 bases are TGTGCCAGCAGCCTTGCCCTGGGGACTTTTGAGCAGTTCTTC. As protein: CASSLALGTFEQFF.

This chain connects TRBV6-1 to TRBJ1-1; D not certain. The CDR3 consists of 15 residues. CDR1 and CDR2 from the germline V gene are MNHNS and SASEGT. Between the trimmed V and J ends, which lost 2 bases and 3 bases, there was a span of 13 bases. CDR3 in amino acids: CASSESRGRDTEAFF. CDR3 bases: TGTGCCAGCAGTGAAAGCCGCGGGAGGGACACTGAAGCTTTCTTT.

The chain recombines TRBV4-1 with TRBJ2-1; 10 bases match TRBD2. Germline trimming cut 5 bases from V and 7 bases from J; bases unmatched to any gene: 11. This CDR3 comprises 16 residues. CDR1 and CDR2 from the germline V gene are MGHRA and YSYEKL. CDR3 nucleotides: TGCGCCAGCAGCGAAATAGGACTAGCGGTGTGGAATGAGCAGTTCTTC. It is translated as CASSEIGLAVWNEQFF.

V usage is TRBV10-3 and J usage is TRBJ1-2; weak D call: TRBD1 (5 bases). V was cut by 11 bases and J by 6 bases, with 16 bases left in between. The CDR3 contains 12 residues. Germline V gene data show CDR1 as ENHRY and CDR2 as SYGVKD. The CDR3 DNA follows: TGTGCCGCGGCCGGGGCCGATAATGGCTACACCTTC. This gives the protein CAAAGADNGYTF.

The chain joins TRBV7-9 to TRBJ2-7, with 7 bases matching TRBD1. Per germline, CDR1 SEHNR and CDR2 FQNEAQ (reference sequence). The V gene end was trimmed by 3 bases and the J gene end by 2 bases; junction bases not matched to a gene: 4. There are 14 residues in the CDR3. CDR3 protein: CASSFGDRAYEQYF. Written as DNA, the CDR3 is TGTGCCAGCAGCTTTGGAGACAGGGCCTACGAGCAGTACTTC.

The chain recombines TRBV6-1 with TRBJ1-2; no firm D call. The V gene lost 2 bases and the J gene lost 3 bases, with 7 bases spanning the gap. There are 13 residues in the CDR3. The germline gives CDR1 MNHNS, CDR2 SASEGT. CDR3: CASSERWDYGYTF. CDR3 bases: TGTGCCAGCAGTGAAAGGTGGGACTATGGCTACACCTTC.

This chain links TRBV19 with TRBJ2-3; 13 positions agree with TRBD2. With 3 bases clipped from V and 4 bases from J, the junction kept 4 bases outside the gene matches. CDR1 and CDR2 (germline): LNHDA, SQIVND (reference sequence). The CDR3 covers 16 residues. CDR3 region: CASSISGLAGADTQYF. As DNA, the CDR3 is TGTGCCAGTAGTATCAGCGGACTAGCGGGGGCAGATACGCAGTATTTT.

The chain uses TRBV7-9 and TRBJ2-5; 7 bases agree with TRBD2. This CDR3 contains 15 residues. Unmatched junction bases numbered 7, after V lost 4 bases and J lost 2 bases. CDR1 is SEHNR and CDR2 is FQNEAQ in the germline V gene (reference sequence). Here the CDR3 DNA reads TGTGCCAGCAGCTCACATCTAGCGGTACAAGAGACCCAGTACTTC. Translated, it gives CASSSHLAVQETQYF.

The chain has TRBV29-1 and TRBJ2-5; weak D call: TRBD2 (5 bases). V shed 7 bases and J shed 5 bases, with 17 bases lying between them. The CDR3 loop spans 13 amino acids. Germline V gives CDR1 SQVTM, CDR2 ANQGSEA. CDR3 region: CSAIPPGDETQYF. The CDR3, as DNA: TGCAGCGCGATTCCCCCCGGGGATGAGACCCAGTACTTC.

V and J are TRBV5-1 and TRBJ2-7; possibly TRBD1 for D (6 bases). There are 15 residues in the CDR3. V gave up 0 bases and J gave up 6 bases, with 16 bases separating them. CDR1 and CDR2 from the germline V gene are SGHRS and YFSETQ. CDR3 coding DNA: TGCGCCAGCAGCTTGGCGAAGGGACAACCCTCCGAGCAGTACTTC. Protein: CASSLAKGQPSEQYF.

The chain employs TRBV18 and TRBJ2-7, with TRBD1 matching 7 bases. The CDR3 runs 14 residues. Germline lookup yields CDR1 KGHSH and CDR2 LQKENI. The J segment lost 5 bases and the V segment lost 6 bases, leaving 10 bases of the junction unmatched. The CDR3 here is CASSPGTDTNEQYF. CDR3 nucleotide sequence: TGTGCCAGCTCTCCCGGGACAGACACCAACGAGCAGTACTTC.

The chain is built from TRBV5-1 and TRBJ1-5, with D unclear. Germline CDR1 reads SGHRS; CDR2 reads YFSETQ. V was shortened by 0 bases and J by 3 bases, with 10 bases between the two germline ends. CDR3 length: 15 amino acids. The CDR3 loop reads CASSLDGVFNQPQHF. CDR3 sequence (DNA): TGCGCCAGCAGCTTGGATGGGGTCTTCAATCAGCCCCAGCATTTT.

The chain carries TRBV2 and TRBJ1-4; no firm D call. This CDR3 has 14 amino acids. The V and J ends lost 11 bases and 4 bases respectively, with 17 bases between them. Germline V gene lookup returns CDR1 SNHLY and CDR2 FYNNEI. The CDR3 coding sequence is TGTGCCGGTCAACGTCGGGCCGTTAATGAAAAACTGTTTTTT. Its translation is CAGQRRAVNEKLFF.

V gene TRBV18 combines with J gene TRBJ2-3, with TRBD1 matching 7 bases. V shed 3 bases and J 1 base; nucleotides not matched to a gene: 1. This CDR3 spans 14 amino acids. Germline loops: CDR1 KGHSH, CDR2 LQKENI. CDR3 in amino acids: CASSPDRGTDTQYF. For the CDR3, the DNA is TGTGCCAGCTCACCCGACAGGGGCACAGATACGCAGTATTTT.

This sequence joins TRBV15 and TRBJ2-7, with no clear D. Germline V gives CDR1 LNHNV, CDR2 YYDKDF (reference sequence). V was trimmed by 0 bases and J by 5 bases, leaving 8 bases between them. The CDR3 has 13 residues. CDR3 amino acids: CATSRESRNEQYF. DNA of the CDR3: TGTGCCACCAGCAGAGAATCTAGAAACGAGCAGTACTTC. The full variable domain, completed using reference TRBV15 and TRBJ2-7, is DAMVIQNPRYQVTQFGKPVTLSCSQTLNHNVMYWYQQKSSQAPKLLFHYYDKDFNNEADTPDNFQSRRPNTSFCFLDIRSPGLGDTAMYLCATSRESRNEQYFGPGTRLTVT.

This clone has only one observation. The chain combines TRBV5-5 with TRBJ2-1; either TRBD1 or TRBD2 may fit D (5 bases each). Trimming pared 4 bases from V and 9 bases from J, leaving 8 bases between. CDR1 is SGHKS and CDR2 is YYEKEE in the germline V gene (reference sequence). The CDR3 length is 11 residues. The CDR3 bases are TGTGCCAGCAGCGGGACGATTGAGCAGTTCTTC. Its translation is CASSGTIEQFF.

This chain connects TRBV5-1 to TRBJ2-3; D unresolved. Trimming removed 0 bases from V and 4 bases from J, with 9 bases in between. Per germline, CDR1 SGHRS and CDR2 YFSETQ. The CDR3 has 14 amino acids. In nucleotides, the CDR3 is TGCGCCAGCAGCTTGGCGCGTTCGGCAGATACGCAGTATTTT. Residues: CASSLARSADTQYF.

V usage is TRBV6-5 and J usage is TRBJ2-2; D is unresolved. V lost 8 bases, J lost 7 bases, and 8 bases lay in between. The germline CDR1 and CDR2 sequences are MNHEY and SVGAGI. This CDR3 is 11 amino acids long. This CDR3 is CASHNGGELFF. CDR3 sequence (DNA): TGTGCCAGCCATAATGGCGGGGAGCTGTTTTTT.

The chain employs TRBV10-3 and TRBJ1-1; D unresolved. The CDR3 has 12 residues. V was trimmed by 9 bases and J by 5 bases, leaving 13 bases between them. Germline CDR1 ENHRY, CDR2 SYGVKD. CDR3 nucleotide sequence: TGTGCCATAGGCCGAGGAGTGACTGAAGCTTTCTTT. It is translated as CAIGRGVTEAFF.

As for this clone: Other DNA sequences in the same sample also yield this CDR3. The chain carries TRBV5-4 and TRBJ2-7; 9 bases are shared with TRBD1. The junction had 5 bases not matched to a gene; V was cut back by 4 bases and J by 0 bases. The CDR3 has 15 residues. In germline, CDR1 is SGHNT, CDR2 YYREEE (reference sequence). CDR3 region: CASSADRGASYEQYF. In DNA form, the CDR3 reads TGTGCCAGCAGCGCTGACAGGGGGGCCTCCTACGAGCAGTACTTC. The full variable domain, in which reference TRBV5-4 and TRBJ2-7 provide the parts outside the CDR3, is ETGVTQSPTHLIKTRGQQVTLRCSSQSGHNTVSWYQQALGQGPQFIFQYYREEENGRGNFPPRFSGLQFPNYSSELNVNALELDDSALYLCASSADRGASYEQYFGPGTRLTVT.

The genes are TRBV6-5 and TRBJ1-1; D not resolved. Trimming pared 2 bases from V and 9 bases from J, leaving 22 bases between. Germline V gene data show CDR1 as MNHEY and CDR2 as SVGAGI. CDR3 length: 16 amino acids. CDR3 bases: TGTGCCAGCAGTTACGGTATGCTCGACGGCCAGTCCCAAGCTTTCTTT. This codes for CASSYGMLDGQSQAFF.

This chain connects TRBV7-9 to TRBJ2-1; 7 nucleotides agree with TRBD2. CDR1 and CDR2 (germline): SEHNR, FQNEAQ (reference sequence). This CDR3 is built from 16 residues. Germline trimming cut 5 bases from V and 8 bases from J; bases unmatched to any gene: 15. This CDR3 reads CASSLLVVASGDEQFF. The CDR3 DNA reads TGTGCCAGCAGCCTGCTGGTCGTGGCTAGCGGCGATGAGCAGTTCTTC.

This chain uses TRBV6-6 with TRBJ2-7; 7 bases map to TRBD1. This CDR3 has 14 residues. The ends lost 5 bases at V and 2 bases at J; junction bases unmatched: 6. The germline CDR1 and CDR2 sequences are MNHNY and SVGAGI (reference sequence). The CDR3 region has the DNA TGTGCCAGCAGTCCAGGGGGACGGGCCTACGAGCAGTACTTC. This sequence encodes CASSPGGRAYEQYF.

The chain has TRBV28 and TRBJ2-7; D may be TRBD2 (6 bases). Trimming shortened V by 8 bases and J by 2 bases, and 19 bases separated the two germline ends. Per the germline V gene, CDR1 is MDHEN and CDR2 is SYDVKM. This CDR3 has 15 residues. The CDR3 loop is CASRVGGSGTYEQYF. The CDR3 nucleotides are TGTGCCAGCCGAGTGGGAGGCTCCGGTACCTACGAGCAGTACTTC.